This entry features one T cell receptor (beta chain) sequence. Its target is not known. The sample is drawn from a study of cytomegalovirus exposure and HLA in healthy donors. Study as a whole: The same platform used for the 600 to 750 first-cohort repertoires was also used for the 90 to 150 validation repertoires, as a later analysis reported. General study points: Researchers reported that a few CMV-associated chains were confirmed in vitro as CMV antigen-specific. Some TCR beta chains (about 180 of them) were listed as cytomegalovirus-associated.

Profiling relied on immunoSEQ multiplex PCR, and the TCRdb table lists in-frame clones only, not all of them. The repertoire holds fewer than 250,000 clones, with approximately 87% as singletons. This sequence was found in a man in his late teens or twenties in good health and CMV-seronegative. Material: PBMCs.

The CDR3 bases are TGTGCCAGCACCCTCGGCGGGAGTACTGAAGCTTTCTTT. This codes for CASTLGGSTEAFF. The chain is built from TRBV28 and TRBJ1-1; D gene unclear. V lost 7 bases and J lost 5, with 14 bases in between. Germline CDR1 reads MDHEN; CDR2 reads SYDVKM. The CDR3 is made up of 13 amino acids.